This is a list of T cell receptor beta chains from one sample in a study of blood T cells in healthy people across ages. TCRdb re-analysed the 5' RACE reads in MiXCR, keeping a single row per CDR3 protein. The table records over 300,000 distinct CDR3 sequences, more than 45% of them present only once. The sequenced material came from blood. The origin of the receptors is a man in his 60s in good health. Each CDR3 is given with its conserved first and last residue. The order of the fields is D gene, J gene, clone size, V gene, CDR3 DNA, CDR3 protein. D genes are given only for firm matches. A row's size may be missing; if present it is once, few, many or a size class.

TRBD2 TRBJ2-1 NA TRBV24-1 TGTGCCACCAGTCCCCCCCCTCGGACTAGCGCAAGCTCCTACTTCGGCAATGAGCAGTTCTTC CATSPPPRTSASSYFGNEQFF
NA TRBJ2-1 few TRBV9 TGTGCCAGCAGCGTGGGGACTGATGAGCAGTTCTTC CASSVGTDEQFF
NA TRBJ1-2 NA TRBV29-1 TGCAGCGTTGTTCCAGGCTACACCTTC CSVVPGYTF
TRBD1 TRBJ2-3 NA TRBV28 TGTGCCACCACGGGACAGGGGGCTAGCACAGATACGCAGTATTTT CATTGQGASTDTQYF
NA TRBJ2-1 many TRBV12-3/TRBV12-4 TGTGCCAGCACTACGACAGGGAGGCTTCCCAATGAGCAGTTCTTC CASTTTGRLPNEQFF
NA TRBJ2-4 NA TRBV11-2 TGTGCCAGCAGCCTGGGCCGTCCCGGAAACATTCAGTACTTC CASSLGRPGNIQYF
NA TRBJ2-7 many TRBV29-1 TGCAGCGTTGATGCGGGTTTCGAGCAGTACTTC CSVDAGFEQYF
NA TRBJ2-3 NA TRBV29-1 TGCAACGTCCCCTCTGGTTACACAGATACGCAGTATTTT CNVPSGYTDTQYF
TRBD2 TRBJ2-7 NA TRBV7-9 TGTGCCAGCAGCTCCCTTGGTGGGACTAGGACCTACGAGCAGTACTTC CASSSLGGTRTYEQYF
NA TRBJ2-3 many TRBV29-1 TGCAGCGGTACACTCGGGGTGGGCGCAGATACGCAGTATTTT CSGTLGVGADTQYF
NA TRBJ2-3 few TRBV20-1 TGCAGTGCTATAACTGACCTGCGGGGTACGCAGTATTTT CSAITDLRGTQYF
TRBD2 TRBJ2-3 NA TRBV6-5 TGTGCCAGCAGTTCGGGGACTAGCGGGGCCGGAGATACGCAGTATTTT CASSSGTSGAGDTQYF
TRBD2 TRBJ2-3 many TRBV27 TGTGCCAGCAGGCGAACTAGCGGGAGAGATCCGCAGTATTTT CASRRTSGRDPQYF
TRBD1 TRBJ1-1 NA TRBV5-1 TGCGCCAGCAGCTTGGGGACAGGGGCCATGAACACTGAAGCTTTCTTT CASSLGTGAMNTEAFF
TRBD1 TRBJ2-3 NA TRBV7-8 TGTGCCAACAGCTTAGACAGGGCCGCAGATACGCAGTATTTT CANSLDRAADTQYF
NA TRBJ2-5 NA TRBV29-1 TGCAGCGTTGAGGGGATCCGTCAAGAGACCCAGTACTTC CSVEGIRQETQYF
TRBD2 TRBJ2-3 NA TRBV5-1 TGCGCCAGCAGCTTGACTAGCGGGGGGGCTGCAGGTACGCAGTATTTT CASSLTSGGAAGTQYF
NA TRBJ2-5 NA TRBV20-1 TGCAGTGCTTCCGGGACAAACCAAGAGACCCAGTACTTC CSASGTNQETQYF
TRBD2 TRBJ2-3 NA TRBV24-1 TGTGTCACCAGTAATAGCGGGAGGGCCTCAGATACGCAGTATTTT CVTSNSGRASDTQYF
NA TRBJ1-3 few TRBV10-3 TGTGCCATCAGGGGGCCCTCTGGAAACACCATATATTTT CAIRGPSGNTIYF
TRBD2 TRBJ2-3 NA TRBV9 TGTGCCAGCAGCGTAGCGGCGACTAGCGACTGGGGCTCGCAGTATTTT CASSVAATSDWGSQYF
NA TRBJ2-3 NA TRBV27 TGTGCCAGCACCTTCCGGGTCACAGATACGCAGTATTTT CASTFRVTDTQYF
NA TRBJ1-2 few TRBV5-1 TGCGCCAGCAGCTCGAGCCGGGAAAGCTCCTATGGCTACACCTTC CASSSSRESSYGYTF
TRBD2 TRBJ2-3 NA TRBV7-3 TGTGCCAGCAGCGTGACTAGCGGCACAGATACGCAGTATTTT CASSVTSGTDTQYF
NA TRBJ2-1 few TRBV11-3 TGTGCCAGCAGCTTTTATCAAGGGACCGAGCAGTTCTTC CASSFYQGTEQFF
NA TRBJ1-2 NA TRBV29-1 TGCAGCGCCACGGAAACAGGGTTGTACGGCTACACCTTC CSATETGLYGYTF
TRBD2 TRBJ2-7 NA TRBV7-8 TGTGCCAGCAGCTCCAGCGGGGGCTACTACGAGCAGTACTTC CASSSSGGYYEQYF
NA TRBJ1-2 NA TRBV3-1 TGTGCCAGCAGCCAAACCGCAGACGAAACTGGCTACACCTTC CASSQTADETGYTF
NA TRBJ2-4 NA TRBV10-3 TGTGCCATCAGAACAGCCAAAAACATTCAGTACTTC CAIRTAKNIQYF
NA TRBJ1-6 NA TRBV28 TGTGCCAGCAGGCAGGTCGTCCGGAATTCACCCCTCCACTTT CASRQVVRNSPLHF
NA TRBJ2-3 many TRBV9 TGTGCCAGCAGCGTAGCTTCTGATACGCAGTATTTT CASSVASDTQYF
TRBD2 TRBJ2-7 few TRBV7-3 TGTGCCAGCAGCCCCTCCCCCTCTAGCGGGAATTACGAGCAGTACTTC CASSPSPSSGNYEQYF
NA TRBJ2-1 few TRBV20-1 TGCAGTGCTAGAGATCCACTCTCTAGAAGTCTCGATGAGCAGTTCTTC CSARDPLSRSLDEQFF
NA TRBJ1-2 few TRBV7-2 TGTGCCAGCAGCCTGCGGGGCTGGGGCTACACCTTC CASSLRGWGYTF
NA TRBJ2-7 once TRBV5-1 TGCGCCAGCTTCAGGGAAATCAACGAGCAGTACTTC CASFREINEQYF
TRBD2 TRBJ2-1 many TRBV20-1 TGCAGTGCTAGGAATAGCGGGGGTTTCTACAATGAGCAGTTCTTC CSARNSGGFYNEQFF
NA TRBJ2-5 NA TRBV5-4 TGTGCCAGCAGCTTGGCCGGGACCAGCGAGACCCAGTACTTC CASSLAGTSETQYF
NA TRBJ2-5 NA TRBV27 TGTGCCAGTAAAGGGCTAGCCCGAGAGACCCAGTACTTC CASKGLARETQYF
TRBD2 TRBJ2-1 NA TRBV7-2 TGTGCCAGCAGCTTAGGACCTAGCGGATACAATGAGCAGTTCTTC CASSLGPSGYNEQFF
TRBD2 TRBJ2-3 NA TRBV11-3 TGTGCCAGCAGCCCGGGACTAGCGGGAGTGTCAGATACGCAGTATTTT CASSPGLAGVSDTQYF
NA TRBJ1-1 NA TRBV6-2/TRBV6-3 TGTGCCAGCAGGGGGGGCGCAGTGCACACTGAAGCTTTCTTT CASRGGAVHTEAFF